These 11 T cell receptor beta chains originate from one sample sequenced in a study of PD-1 blockade in mismatch repair-deficient tumors. Profiling relied on immunoSEQ multiplex PCR, and the TCRdb table lists in-frame clones only, not all of them. The data contain around 30,000 clones, around 80% of them singletons. Sequenced material: PBMCs, taken 6 to 7 weeks after starting pembrolizumab. These receptors came from an adult with mismatch repair-deficient cancer.

The chain has TRBV28 and TRBJ2-2; 7 nucleotides match TRBD2. V shed 2 bases and J 2 bases; nucleotides not matched to a gene: 8. Germline V gene data show CDR1 as MDHEN and CDR2 as SYDVKM. CDR3 length equals 17 residues. CDR3 sequence reads: CASSLEASGRNTGELFF. The CDR3 nucleotides read TGTGCCAGCAGTTTAGAGGCTAGCGGAAGAAACACCGGGGAGCTGTTTTTT. The variable domain in full, completed from reference TRBV28 and TRBJ2-2, reads DVKVTQSSRYLVKRTGEKVFLECVQDMDHENMFWYRQDPGLGLRLIYFSYDVKMKEKGDIPEGYSVSREKKERFSLILESASTNQTSMYLCASSLEASGRNTGELFFGEGSRLTVL.

The chain combines TRBV6-1 with TRBJ2-4; D possibly corresponds to TRBD2 (5 bases). Trimming removed 3 bases at V and 9 bases at J, with 12 bases between. The CDR3 is 13 residues long. Germline CDR1 reads MNHNS; CDR2 reads SASEGT. CDR3 region: CASSEASWGIQYF. The CDR3, as DNA: TGTGCCAGCAGTGAGGCTAGCTGGGGCATTCAGTACTTC.

The V call is TRBV7-3, the J call TRBJ1-2; 8 bases agree with TRBD1. This CDR3 is 13 amino acids long. The V gene end was trimmed by 5 bases and the J gene end by 9 bases; junction bases not matched to a gene: 8. From germline, CDR1 is SGHTA and CDR2 FQGTGA. This chain's CDR3 is CASSLDRGGSYTF. The CDR3, as DNA: TGTGCCAGCAGCCTTGACAGGGGAGGGAGCTACACCTTC.

The rearrangement links TRBV14 to TRBJ1-2, with a weak D call TRBD1 (5 bases). V lost 6 bases and J 8 bases, leaving 16 bases between the germline ends. The CDR3 sequence is 13 residues long. The germline V gene has CDR1 SGHDN and CDR2 FVKESK. This CDR3 reads CASRPTGLFGYTF. CDR3 sequence (DNA): TGTGCCAGCAGACCAACAGGTTTATTCGGCTACACCTTC.

The rearrangement uses TRBV28 and TRBJ1-5, with TRBD1 as a possible D gene (6 bases). V was trimmed by 3 bases and J by 0 bases, leaving 9 bases between them. The CDR3 contains 15 residues. CDR1 is MDHEN, CDR2 SYDVKM, per germline. The CDR3 DNA sequence: TGTGCCAGCAGTTTGGGACACTATAGCAATCAGCCCCAGCATTTT. Its translation: CASSLGHYSNQPQHF.

The rearrangement joins TRBV5-4 to TRBJ2-1; 13 positions agree with TRBD2. With V trimmed by 4 bases and J by 5 bases, 3 bases remained unmatched. This CDR3 is built from 15 residues. The germline gives CDR1 SGHNT, CDR2 YYREEE (reference sequence). The CDR3 nucleotides read TGTGCCAGCAGCCAGGGACTAGCGGGGAACAATGAGCAGTTCTTC. Residues: CASSQGLAGNNEQFF.

Note on this clone: Additional DNA sequences in this sample encode the identical CDR3. The chain has TRBV29-1 and TRBJ2-5; D gene uncertain. Trimming pared 2 bases from V and 1 base from J, leaving 2 bases between. Germline-derived CDR1 and CDR2 are SQVTM and ANQGSEA. The CDR3 has 11 amino acids. The CDR3 nucleotides are TGCAGCGTTGAACGCCAAGAGACCCAGTACTTC. This gives the protein CSVERQETQYF.

This sequence joins TRBV7-8 and TRBJ2-1; 9 bases line up with TRBD2. The length of the CDR3 is 15 residues. CDR1 and CDR2 (germline): SGHVS, FQNEAQ. With V trimmed by 5 bases and J by 5 bases, 7 bases remained unmatched. In nucleotides, the CDR3 is TGTGCCAGCAGCCTAAAGCGGGAGGAACACAATGAGCAGTTCTTC. It codes for CASSLKREEHNEQFF.

The chain is built from TRBV19 and TRBJ2-7; 10 bases are a match to TRBD2. CDR1 is LNHDA, CDR2 SQIVND, per germline (reference sequence). V shed 5 bases and J 5 bases; nucleotides not matched to a gene: 3. The CDR3 covers 13 residues. In DNA form, the CDR3 reads TGTGCCAGTAGTTGGCTAGCGGGAGACGAGCAGTACTTC. Translating it yields CASSWLAGDEQYF. The variable domain in full, completed from reference TRBV19 and TRBJ2-7, reads DGGITQSPKYLFRKEGQNVTLSCEQNLNHDAMYWYRQDPGQGLRLIYYSQIVNDFQKGDIAEGYSVSREKKESFPLTVTSAQKNPTAFYLCASSWLAGDEQYFGPGTRLTVT.

V usage is TRBV10-2 and J usage is TRBJ1-1; TRBD1 aligns across 7 bases. Looked up from germline, CDR1 is WSHSY and CDR2 is SAAADI. Unmatched junction bases numbered 10, after V lost 8 bases and J lost 7 bases. This CDR3 is built from 13 residues. The CDR3 DNA reads TGCGCCAGCGGACGAGGACAGGAGAGTGAAGCTTTCTTT. Translating gives CASGRGQESEAFF.

The chain couples TRBV7-8 to TRBJ1-1; the match to TRBD1 covers 8 bases. The J segment lost 11 bases and the V segment lost 5 bases, leaving 10 bases of the junction unmatched. From germline, CDR1 is SGHVS and CDR2 FQNEAQ. The CDR3 covers 13 residues. The CDR3 loop reads CASSHRTGPSAFF. The CDR3 DNA reads TGTGCCAGCAGCCACCGGACAGGGCCATCTGCTTTCTTT.